These 22 T cell receptor beta chains share one sample of origin, sequenced in a study of blood T cell repertoires in COVID-19. Only in-frame clones appear in the TCRdb table, and some are missing; sequencing was by immunoSEQ multiplex PCR. Found here are 150,000 to 200,000 clones, approximately 85% of them singletons; the top ten hold around 8.1%. The sequenced material came from peripheral blood. All receptors derive from a woman aged 60-75 years with COVID-19, enrolled during active disease.

This chain links TRBV11-3 with TRBJ1-1; the match to TRBD1 covers 8 bases. This CDR3 has 13 residues. Germline V gene data show CDR1 as SGHNT and CDR2 as YENEEA. V was pared by 6 bases and J by 4 bases, with 4 bases of the junction left unmatched. The CDR3 region has the DNA TGTGCCAGCAGTCGAACAGGGGGCACTGAAGCTTTCTTT. As protein: CASSRTGGTEAFF.

This chain joins TRBV10-3 and TRBJ1-2; D uncertain. Trimming left V 0 bases short and J 6 bases short, with 14 bases between. Germline V gives CDR1 ENHRY, CDR2 SYGVKD. The CDR3 has 15 residues. CDR3 amino acids: CAISESRKVGDGYTF. CDR3 in DNA: TGTGCCATCAGTGAGTCTAGGAAGGTCGGGGATGGCTACACCTTC.

CDR3 in DNA: TGTGCCAGCAGCTTGGTGGCCCAGAATCTTCGCAATGAGCAGTTCTTC. It encodes CASSLVAQNLRNEQFF. The rearrangement links TRBV5-8 to TRBJ2-1; D is undetermined. CDR1 is SGHTS, CDR2 YDEGEE, per germline. V was shortened by 0 bases and J by 6 bases, with 16 bases between the two germline ends. The CDR3 spans 16 residues.

This clone came up a few times. The V call is TRBV3-1 (or the pseudogene TRBV3-2), the J call TRBJ1-4; perhaps TRBD1 as D (5 bases). CDR1 and CDR2 from the germline V gene are LGHDT and YNNKEL (reference sequence). CDR3 length: 14 amino acids. Between the trimmed V and J ends, which lost 4 bases and 7 bases, there was a span of 13 bases. In nucleotides, the CDR3 is TGTGCCAGCAGCCTGCGGGGGACCGGTGAAAAACTGTTTTTT. Protein: CASSLRGTGEKLFF.

This rearrangement joins TRBV19 to TRBJ1-1; a possible D gene is TRBD1 (6 bases). CDR1 and CDR2 (germline): LNHDA, SQIVND (reference sequence). CDR3 length: 16 amino acids. The V end lost 1 base, the J end lost 4 bases, and 16 bases lay between the germline ends. The CDR3 DNA sequence: TGTGCCAGTAGTATAGTTCCCCAGGGGCGGACCACTGAAGCTTTCTTT. Its protein product is CASSIVPQGRTTEAFF.

The gene calls are TRBV7-2 and TRBJ2-5, with D possibly TRBD2 on 7 matching bases. The CDR3 contains 15 residues. The V end lost 5 bases, the J end lost 1 base, and 14 bases lay between the germline ends. CDR1 is SGHTA and CDR2 is FQGNSA in the germline V gene. CDR3 residues: CASSPQGRAQETQYF. CDR3 in DNA: TGTGCCAGCAGCCCCCAGGGGAGGGCCCAAGAGACCCAGTACTTC.

The chain links TRBV5-5 to TRBJ1-5, with TRBD1 identical over 9 bases. The CDR3 sequence is 16 residues long. With 3 bases clipped from V and 5 bases from J, the junction kept 9 bases outside the gene matches. The germline CDR1 and CDR2 sequences are SGHKS and YYEKEE (reference sequence). This chain's CDR3 is CASSSRLRTGDQPQHF. CDR3 DNA sequence: TGTGCCAGCAGCTCTAGACTAAGGACAGGGGATCAGCCCCAGCATTTT.

The chain recombines TRBV6-6 with TRBJ1-6, with unresolved D. The germline V gene encodes CDR1 MNHNY and CDR2 SVGAGI (reference sequence). V was cut by 4 bases and J by 7 bases, with 5 bases left in between. This CDR3 region has 12 residues. CDR3 residues: CASSFENSPLHF. CDR3 DNA sequence: TGTGCCAGCAGTTTTGAGAATTCACCCCTCCACTTT.

This clone was found many times. This rearrangement joins TRBV3-1 (or the pseudogene TRBV3-2) to TRBJ2-7, with a possible D match to TRBD1 (6 bases). This CDR3 is 14 amino acids long. CDR1 and CDR2 (germline): LGHDT, YNNKEL (reference sequence). V lost 4 bases and J 2 bases, leaving 12 bases between the germline ends. CDR3 coding DNA: TGTGCCAGCAGCCCCCCGGCAGGGGCCTACGAGCAGTACTTC. Amino acids: CASSPPAGAYEQYF.

V usage is TRBV6-5 and J usage is TRBJ1-4, with 9 bases matching TRBD1. This CDR3 region has 16 residues. In germline, CDR1 is MNHEY, CDR2 SVGAGI. V trimming: 4 bases; J trimming: 8 bases; junction bases outside the gene matches: 11. CDR3 DNA: TGTGCCAGCAGTTCGGGACAGGGCGCAGGCCGAGAAAAACTGTTTTTT. It specifies CASSSGQGAGREKLFF.

The chain combines TRBV5-5 with TRBJ1-5; a weak D match, TRBD1 (5 bases). CDR1 and CDR2 (germline): SGHKS, YYEKEE (reference sequence). V lost 4 bases and J 2 bases, leaving 16 bases between the germline ends. The CDR3 loop spans 16 amino acids. The CDR3 loop reads CASSALSGGGNQPQHF. The DNA for the CDR3 is TGTGCCAGCAGCGCTTTGTCCGGGGGAGGCAATCAGCCCCAGCATTTT.

The CDR3 spells CASSRGMIAGIGTGELFF. CDR3 bases: TGTGCCAGCAGCAGGGGGATGATAGCGGGGATCGGCACCGGGGAGCTGTTTTTT. This chain connects TRBV9 to TRBJ2-2; TRBD2 aligns across 8 bases. The germline V gene has CDR1 SGDLS and CDR2 YYNGEE. J was trimmed by 4 bases and V by 4 bases; bases with no gene match: 15. CDR3 length equals 18 residues.

This clone appeared a few times. Written as DNA, the CDR3 is TGCGCCAGCAGCCAAGATCTTGGACAGGGTTCGGGGGGCTACACCTTC. It is translated as CASSQDLGQGSGGYTF. V is TRBV4-3 and J is TRBJ1-2; TRBD1 agrees at 8 bases. CDR1 is LGHNA and CDR2 is YSLEER in the germline V gene. The CDR3 has 16 amino acids. V lost 0 bases and J lost 8; bases outside the gene matches: 11.

J is TRBJ1-2 and V is TRBV15; 10 bases are a match to TRBD1. Germline loops: CDR1 LNHNV, CDR2 YYDKDF (reference sequence). V lost 4 bases, J lost 5 bases, and 7 bases stayed unmatched. This CDR3 region has 15 residues. CDR3 coding DNA: TGTGCCACCAGCACTAGACAGGGGGCGCGGTATGGCTACACCTTC. Its translation is CATSTRQGARYGYTF.

The chain employs TRBV30 and TRBJ1-5, with D hard to call. The ends were cut back, 0 bases at V and 5 bases at J, with 8 bases in the middle. Germline V gene lookup returns CDR1 GTSNPN and CDR2 SVGIG (reference sequence). This CDR3 is built from 13 residues. In DNA form, the CDR3 reads TGTGCCTGGAGTGTCGAAGGAGATCAGCCCCAGCATTTT. Translated, it gives CAWSVEGDQPQHF.

This chain uses TRBV2 with TRBJ2-5; 11 bases match TRBD2. The CDR3 runs 16 residues. V trimming: 8 bases; J trimming: 1 base; junction bases outside the gene matches: 9. Per germline, CDR1 SNHLY and CDR2 FYNNEI. The chain's CDR3 is CASGGLAGYTQETQYF. The CDR3 DNA reads as TGTGCCAGCGGTGGACTAGCGGGCTATACCCAAGAGACCCAGTACTTC. The full variable domain, in which reference TRBV2 and TRBJ2-5 provide the parts outside the CDR3, is EPEVTQTPSHQVTQMGQEVILRCVPISNHLYFYWYRQILGQKVEFLVSFYNNEISEKSEIFDDQFSVERPDGSNFTLKIRSTKLEDSAMYFCASGGLAGYTQETQYFGPGTRLLVL.

The chain couples TRBV5-1 to TRBJ1-4; the D gene is possibly TRBD1 (6 bases). The V and J ends lost 4 bases and 7 bases respectively, with 17 bases between them. There are 15 residues in the CDR3. The V gene's germline CDR1 is SGHRS and CDR2 YFSETQ. In nucleotides, the CDR3 is TGCGCCAGCAGCGATATGAGGGGGTCCGGTGAAAAACTGTTTTTT. It specifies CASSDMRGSGEKLFF.

This clone was seen a single time. V usage is TRBV28 and J usage is TRBJ2-4, with TRBD2 matching 7 bases. The trim removed 4 bases at V and 4 bases at J, leaving 19 bases unmatched. This CDR3 comprises 19 residues. Germline-derived CDR1 and CDR2 are MDHEN and SYDVKM. DNA of the CDR3: TGTGCCAGCAGTTCCGTTTCTGGGGAGGGATCGTGGGGAAAAAACATTCAGTACTTC. It yields the protein CASSSVSGEGSWGKNIQYF.

The J gene is TRBJ2-1, the V gene TRBV15; 15 positions match TRBD2. Germline V gene lookup returns CDR1 LNHNV and CDR2 YYDKDF (reference sequence). CDR3 length: 21 residues. Losses at the gene ends were 2 bases for V and 2 bases for J; bases not matched to a gene: 13. CDR3 nucleotides: TGTGCCACCAGCAGAAAGAGCGACGGACTAGCGGGGGGGCAGGCCTACAATGAGCAGTTCTTC. Translated: CATSRKSDGLAGGQAYNEQFF.

This chain links TRBV11-3 with TRBJ2-5; 15 nucleotides match TRBD2. V dropped 5 bases and J dropped 3; count of bases not matched to a gene: 4. This CDR3 is 16 amino acids long. Germline CDR1 SGHNT, CDR2 YENEEA. The CDR3 region is CASSIGTSGGKETQYF. In DNA, the CDR3 is TGTGCCAGCAGCATCGGGACTAGCGGGGGGAAAGAGACCCAGTACTTC.

This chain joins TRBV28 and TRBJ1-1; D might be TRBD1 (6 bases). The CDR3 is 12 amino acids. The ends were cut back, 2 bases at V and 12 bases at J, with 13 bases in the middle. Looked up from germline, CDR1 is MDHEN and CDR2 is SYDVKM. The DNA of the CDR3 is TGTGCCAGCAGTTTAACAGAGGGGGGGTCTTTCTTT. Translating it yields CASSLTEGGSFF.

V and J are TRBV9 and TRBJ2-1; 9 bases align to TRBD2. With 4 bases clipped from V and 6 bases from J, the junction kept 5 bases outside the gene matches. The germline gives CDR1 SGDLS, CDR2 YYNGEE. CDR3 size: 14 residues. This CDR3 is CASSRDSGSNEQFF. CDR3 coding DNA: TGTGCCAGCAGCCGGGATAGCGGGAGCAATGAGCAGTTCTTC.